These 18 T cell receptor beta chains originate from one sample sequenced in a study of blood T cell repertoires in COVID-19. Repertoires were generated with immunoSEQ multiplex PCR, while TCRdb's copy carries only in-frame clones and drops some. The sample lists more than 110,000 clones, 70% to 90% occurring once. The sample comprised peripheral blood. The receptors shown here come from a woman older than 75 with acute or convalescent COVID-19.

This sequence joins TRBV5-1 and TRBJ1-1, with 7 bases lining up with TRBD1. The CDR3 length is 14 residues. The trim removed 3 bases at V and 5 bases at J, leaving 7 bases unmatched. Germline loops: CDR1 SGHRS, CDR2 YFSETQ. The CDR3 sequence: CASSSGTAKTEAFF. Here the CDR3 DNA reads TGCGCCAGCAGCTCCGGGACAGCAAAGACTGAAGCTTTCTTT.

The chain is built from TRBV30 and TRBJ1-1; perhaps TRBD1 as D (5 bases). V was cut by 5 bases and J by 3 bases, with 19 bases left in between. The CDR3 is made up of 15 amino acids. The germline V gene encodes CDR1 GTSNPN and CDR2 SVGIG (reference sequence). CDR3 protein: CAWVVGGVGDTEAFF. The CDR3 region has the DNA TGTGCCTGGGTAGTGGGGGGGGTGGGAGACACTGAAGCTTTCTTT.

The rearrangement joins TRBV5-8 to TRBJ2-5; the D is unclear. Per germline, CDR1 SGHTS and CDR2 YDEGEE. The CDR3 loop spans 13 amino acids. Trimming took 1 base from V and 1 from J, leaving 5 bases between them. DNA for the CDR3: TGTGCCAGCAGCTTGCGCGCCCAAGAGACCCAGTACTTC. This sequence encodes CASSLRAQETQYF. Supplemented by reference TRBV5-8 and TRBJ2-5, the full variable domain reads EAGVTQSPTHLIKTRGQQATLRCSPISGHTSVYWYQQALGLGLQFLLWYDEGEERNRGNFPPRFSGRQFPNYSSELNVNALELEDSALYLCASSLRAQETQYFGPGTRLLVL.

The rearrangement uses TRBV3-1 (or the pseudogene TRBV3-2) and TRBJ1-1, with a tentative D call TRBD1 (5 bases). The ends were cut back, 1 base at V and 8 bases at J, with 14 bases in the middle. In germline, CDR1 is LGHDT, CDR2 YNNKEL (reference sequence). The CDR3 totals 14 residues. This CDR3 reads CASSQVVGQGEAFF. CDR3 nucleotides: TGTGCCAGCAGCCAAGTGGTAGGGCAGGGCGAAGCTTTCTTT.

J is TRBJ2-7 and V is TRBV6-6; the D gene is possibly TRBD1 (6 bases). Germline CDR1 MNHNY, CDR2 SVGAGI (reference sequence). V gave up 2 bases and J gave up 5 bases, with 10 bases separating them. The CDR3 contains 13 residues. DNA of the CDR3: TGTGCCAGCAGTTACCGGACAGTCCACGAGCAGTACTTC. Protein: CASSYRTVHEQYF.

This chain connects TRBV5-1 to TRBJ2-1; 12 bases are shared with TRBD2. The CDR3 extends over 16 amino acids. Germline-derived CDR1 and CDR2 are SGHRS and YFSETQ. V gave up 4 bases and J gave up 1 base; unmatched junction bases: 3. The chain's CDR3 is CASSDGLAGSYNEQFF. The CDR3 bases are TGCGCCAGCAGCGACGGACTAGCGGGGTCCTACAATGAGCAGTTCTTC.

The gene calls are TRBV7-6 and TRBJ1-6; maybe TRBD1 (6 bases). Germline CDR1 and CDR2: SGHVS and FNYEAQ. V lost 5 bases, J lost 7 bases, and 12 bases lay in between. The CDR3 runs to 14 residues. CDR3 nucleotide sequence: TGTGCCAGCAGCCTGGACAGTCCAAATTCACCCCTCCACTTT. It codes for CASSLDSPNSPLHF.

This sequence joins TRBV2 and TRBJ1-3, with TRBD1 identical over 9 bases. Trimming at V came to 6 bases and at J to 2 bases, leaving 2 bases not matched to a gene. The CDR3 is made up of 14 amino acids. CDR1 and CDR2 (germline): SNHLY, FYNNEI. CDR3 sequence (DNA): TGTGCCAGCAGAACAGGGGGCACTGGAAACACCATATATTTT. Encoded protein: CASRTGGTGNTIYF.

V and J are TRBV15 and TRBJ1-1; D is uncertain. The V and J ends lost 3 bases and 1 base respectively, with 21 bases between them. The germline V gene encodes CDR1 LNHNV and CDR2 YYDKDF (reference sequence). The length of the CDR3 is 18 residues. CDR3 region: CATSSLSGQVVQNTEAFF. In DNA, the CDR3 is TGTGCCACCAGCAGCCTCAGTGGGCAGGTGGTCCAGAACACTGAAGCTTTCTTT.

The genes are TRBV5-4 and TRBJ2-1; the match to TRBD1 covers 9 bases. V gave up 4 bases and J gave up 7 bases; unmatched junction bases: 6. The germline V gene has CDR1 SGHNT and CDR2 YYREEE (reference sequence). The CDR3 extends over 14 amino acids. This chain's CDR3 is CASSTDRGGNEQFF. CDR3 sequence (DNA): TGTGCCAGCAGCACGGACAGGGGAGGGAATGAGCAGTTCTTC.

This rearrangement joins TRBV7-2 to TRBJ2-1; 7 positions agree with TRBD2. V shed 5 bases and J 5 bases; nucleotides not matched to a gene: 12. This CDR3 has 16 residues. CDR1 SGHTA and CDR2 FQGNSA come from the germline V gene. CDR3 protein: CASSHYLPSGHNEQFF. The CDR3 nucleotides are TGTGCCAGCAGCCATTATCTACCTAGCGGCCACAATGAGCAGTTCTTC.

V is TRBV2 and J is TRBJ2-1; 9 bases agree with TRBD1. Trimming took 5 bases from V and 2 from J; bases not matched to a gene: 4. The V gene's germline CDR1 is SNHLY and CDR2 FYNNEI. The CDR3 is 15 residues long. CDR3 region: CASSRDRDPYNEQFF. CDR3 in DNA: TGTGCCAGCAGTAGGGACAGGGACCCCTACAATGAGCAGTTCTTC. The whole variable domain, filled in from reference TRBV2 and TRBJ2-1, reads EPEVTQTPSHQVTQMGQEVILRCVPISNHLYFYWYRQILGQKVEFLVSFYNNEISEKSEIFDDQFSVERPDGSNFTLKIRSTKLEDSAMYFCASSRDRDPYNEQFFGPGTRLTVL.

The chain carries TRBV2 and TRBJ2-3; TRBD2 agrees at 8 bases. V lost 6 bases to trimming and J lost 3 bases; unmatched junction nucleotides: 5. The CDR3 is 14 amino acids. From germline, CDR1 is SNHLY and CDR2 FYNNEI. The CDR3: CASRDRLATDTQYF. The CDR3 coding sequence is TGTGCCAGCAGGGACAGACTAGCGACAGATACGCAGTATTTT.

The rearrangement joins TRBV19 to TRBJ1-2, with 8 bases fitting TRBD1. Germline V lookup: CDR1 LNHDA, CDR2 SQIVND (reference sequence). The CDR3 has 13 amino acids. J gave up 5 bases and V 5 bases, and 4 bases lay outside the gene matches. The CDR3 DNA is TGTGCCAGTAGTGGGACAGGATGGTATGGCTACACCTTC. This encodes CASSGTGWYGYTF.

This sequence joins TRBV11-2 and TRBJ2-2, with D perhaps matching TRBD1 (6 bases). The CDR3 spans 15 residues. Trimming pared 5 bases from V and 5 bases from J, leaving 15 bases between. Germline values: CDR1 SGHAT, CDR2 FQNNGV. This CDR3 is CASSILHRATGELFF. The CDR3, as DNA: TGTGCCAGCAGCATACTTCACAGGGCTACCGGGGAGCTGTTTTTT.

The genes are TRBV7-2 and TRBJ1-4, with TRBD1 identical over 9 bases. The CDR3 loop spans 16 amino acids. Germline assignment: CDR1 SGHTA and CDR2 FQGNSA. V shed 5 bases and J 3 bases; nucleotides not matched to a gene: 7. The CDR3 sequence is CASSRDDRGANEKLFF. In DNA, the CDR3 is TGTGCCAGCAGCCGCGACGACAGGGGGGCTAATGAAAAACTGTTTTTT.

This chain connects TRBV5-4 to TRBJ1-2; D remains unclear. From germline, CDR1 is SGHNT and CDR2 YYREEE (reference sequence). The CDR3 length is 13 residues. V lost 4 bases and J 5 bases, leaving 12 bases between the germline ends. CDR3 DNA: TGTGCCAGCAGCCAAGACGGGTTATATGGCTACACCTTC. This codes for CASSQDGLYGYTF.

The DNA for the CDR3 is TGTGCCAGCTCACCATTGGGACAGGCGGGGACTGAAGCTTTCTTT. Translated, it gives CASSPLGQAGTEAFF. This chain connects TRBV18 to TRBJ1-1; 8 bases are a match to TRBD1. V lost 2 bases and J lost 5; bases outside the gene matches: 7. Germline assignment: CDR1 KGHSH and CDR2 LQKENI. The CDR3 length is 15 residues.